Described below is a single T cell receptor beta chain sequence and its context. Its antigen remains unidentified. These data come from a study of T cell responses to AZD1222 COVID-19 vaccine. Study results and limitations: Seropositive at baseline were only a handful of AZD1222 recipients. Donors skewed white British and female; clonal diversity was possibly underestimated.

Generated by immunoSEQ multiplex PCR, the TCRdb table keeps only in-frame clones and is missing some. The sample shows more than 70,000 clones, 70% to 90% of them seen only once. Germline V CDR1 and CDR2: LGHNA, YNFKEQ. V gave up 1 base and J gave up 1 base, with 13 bases separating them. The CDR3 is made up of 16 amino acids. This material consisted of peripheral blood, taken on day 0 of AZD1222 vaccination. The chain couples TRBV4-2 to TRBJ1-1; no clear D. This TCR came from an adult in good health. DNA for the CDR3: TGTGCCAGCAGCCAAGCTACGGGGAACCAGAACACTGAAGCTTTCTTT. Its protein product is CASSQATGNQNTEAFF.